Listed below are T cell receptor beta chains from one sample, sequenced in a study of cytomegalovirus exposure and HLA in healthy donors. Profiled with immunoSEQ multiplex PCR; TCRdb holds only in-frame clones, not every one. The repertoire includes some 110,000 clones, 65% to 90% of them detected once, and less than 2.5% sits in the top ten. Material for sequencing was PBMCs. All receptors derive from a man aged 25 to 40 in good health and CMV-seronegative. Both conserved end residues are part of each CDR3. A D gene is named only where the DNA matches it firmly. Clone size appears in some rows only: once, few, many, or a class for an expanded clone.

size	D	V	J	CDR3	DNA
-	-	TRBV11-2	TRBJ2-7	CASSKQVVPNSSYEQYF	TGTGCCAGCAGCAAGCAGGTTGTTCCCAATAGCTCCTACGAGCAGTACTTC
-	TRBD1	TRBV9	TRBJ1-1	CASSADRAGTEAFF	TGTGCCAGCAGCGCGGACAGGGCAGGGACTGAAGCTTTCTTT
-	-	TRBV2	TRBJ1-4	CASCRSRGILRATNEKLFF	TGTGCCAGCTGCAGATCTCGGGGGATTCTCCGTGCAACTAATGAAAAACTGTTTTTT
-	-	TRBV28	TRBJ1-4	CASSERGEKLFF	TGTGCCAGCAGTGAAAGGGGAGAAAAACTGTTTTTT
-	TRBD1	TRBV5-1	TRBJ2-7	CASSFPHLGTGGYEQYF	TGCGCCAGCAGCTTTCCCCACCTCGGGACAGGGGGCTACGAGCAGTACTTC
-	TRBD1	TRBV7-9	TRBJ2-4	CASSPAGDSLAKNSQYF	TGTGCCAGCAGCCCAGCCGGGGACAGCCTAGCCAAAAACAGTCAGTACTTC
few	-	TRBV28	TRBJ1-5	CATRRRLLNAQPQHF	TGTGCTACCCGGAGACGGTTATTGAATGCTCAGCCCCAGCATTTT
-	TRBD1	TRBV5-6	TRBJ1-1	CASSFWTGGTEAFF	TGTGCCAGCAGCTTCTGGACAGGGGGTACTGAAGCTTTCTTT
once	-	TRBV10-1	TRBJ2-3	CASSADFTDTQYF	TGCGCCAGCAGTGCAGACTTCACAGATACGCAGTATTTT
-	TRBD2	TRBV9	TRBJ2-7	CASSPGTSNYEQYF	TGTGCCAGCAGCCCAGGGACTAGCAACTACGAGCAGTACTTC
-	-	TRBV18	TRBJ1-5	CASSPDTNQPQHF	TGTGCCAGCTCACCAGACACAAATCAGCCCCAGCATTTT
-	TRBD1	TRBV2	TRBJ1-6	CASSGDWTGGNSPLHF	TGTGCCAGCAGCGGGGACTGGACAGGGGGAAATTCACCCCTCCACTTT
few	TRBD1	TRBV5-1	TRBJ1-1	CASSLDRDRGANTEAFF	TGCGCCAGCAGCTTGGACCGGGACAGGGGAGCGAACACTGAAGCTTTCTTT
-	TRBD1	TRBV6-5	TRBJ2-3	CASRLIGDRATQYF	TGTGCCAGCAGACTCATCGGGGACAGGGCTACGCAGTATTTT
few	TRBD2	TRBV5-4	TRBJ2-5	CASSLKTSTAQYF	TGTGCCAGCAGCTTAAAGACTAGCACGGCCCAGTACTTC
once	-	TRBV27	TRBJ1-1	CASSLYLRTEAFF	TGTGCCAGCAGTTTATATCTACGGACTGAAGCTTTCTTT
-	-	TRBV5-1	TRBJ2-1	CASSLWADSVVDEQFF	TGCGCCAGCAGCTTGTGGGCGGACTCAGTAGTGGATGAGCAGTTCTTC
-	-	TRBV14	TRBJ1-2	CASSQNPGGGYGTF	TGTGCCAGCAGCCAGAATCCGGGGGGCGGTTACGGCACCTTC
-	-	TRBV4-3	TRBJ2-7	CASSQSHRVYEQYF	TGCGCCAGCAGCCAAAGCCACAGGGTGTACGAGCAGTACTTC
-	-	TRBV19	TRBJ1-4	CASSEPRRTNEKLFF	TGTGCCAGTAGCGAGCCCCGGCGGACTAATGAAAAACTGTTTTTT
-	-	TRBV28	TRBJ2-7	CASTNPHREGYSYEQYF	TGTGCCAGCACCAACCCGCACAGGGAAGGTTATTCCTACGAGCAGTACTTC
-	-	TRBV4-3	TRBJ1-3	CASSQVLSGNTIYF	TGCGCCAGCAGCCAAGTCCTCTCTGGAAACACCATATATTTT
-	TRBD1	TRBV7-2	TRBJ1-5	CASSFDRGGNQPQHF	TGTGCCAGCAGTTTCGACAGGGGGGGCAATCAGCCCCAGCATTTT
-	TRBD2	TRBV4-2	TRBJ2-7	CASSQDRGDYYEQYF	TGTGCCAGCAGCCAAGATCGAGGGGACTACTACGAGCAGTACTTC
-	-	TRBV7-2	TRBJ1-3	CASSATVVSGNTIYF	TGTGCCAGCAGCGCGACAGTGGTCTCTGGAAACACCATATATTTT
-	-	TRBV7-8	TRBJ2-7	CASSLMSARGEQYF	TGTGCCAGCAGCTTAATGTCGGCCCGCGGCGAGCAGTACTTC
-	TRBD2	TRBV28	TRBJ2-3	CASSLLASGADGTQYF	TGTGCCAGCAGTTTATTGGCTAGCGGGGCTGACGGTACGCAGTATTTT
-	TRBD2	TRBV10-3	TRBJ2-3	CAISPSGGSSTDTQYF	TGTGCCATCTCCCCTAGCGGGGGGTCTAGCACAGATACGCAGTATTTT
-	-	TRBV14	TRBJ1-6	CASSLSFGSPLHF	TGTGCCAGCAGCCTAAGTTTCGGGTCACCCCTCCACTTT
-	-	TRBV5-1	TRBJ1-1	CASSLEPVTDTEAFF	TGCGCCAGCAGCTTGGAGCCCGTTACGGACACTGAAGCTTTCTTT
-	TRBD1	TRBV28	TRBJ1-1	CASVTGALMNTEAFF	TGTGCCAGCGTAACAGGGGCACTTATGAACACTGAAGCTTTCTTT
-	TRBD1	TRBV5-1	TRBJ2-5	CASSLTLNPGQGAGEQYF	TGCGCCAGCAGCTTGACATTAAACCCGGGACAGGGAGCCGGAGAGCAGTACTTC
-	-	TRBV28	TRBJ2-7	CASSFYPGYSYEQYF	TGTGCCAGCAGTTTTTATCCAGGCTACTCCTACGAGCAGTACTTC
few	TRBD1	TRBV6-1	TRBJ2-7	CASSVNRDRVHEQYF	TGTGCCAGCAGTGTGAACCGGGACAGGGTCCACGAGCAGTACTTC
-	TRBD2	TRBV2	TRBJ2-7	CASTAGLALLGYEQYF	TGTGCCAGCACTGCGGGACTAGCTTTACTCGGGTACGAGCAGTACTTC
-	TRBD1	TRBV27	TRBJ2-5	CASSSPSQDRDKTQYF	TGTGCCAGCAGTTCCCCCTCACAGGACAGGGATAAGACCCAGTACTTC
-	TRBD1	TRBV28	TRBJ1-6	CASSLVPGEQGRNSPLHF	TGTGCCAGCAGTTTAGTTCCGGGCGAACAGGGGCGGAATTCACCCCTCCACTTT
-	TRBD1	TRBV29-1	TRBJ2-5	CSGTYGQVQGETQYF	TGCAGCGGTACCTATGGACAGGTTCAAGGAGAGACCCAGTACTTC
-	-	TRBV5-6	TRBJ1-5	CASSLAAGPQHF	TGTGCCAGCAGCTTGGCTGCGGGGCCCCAGCATTTT
few	-	TRBV9	TRBJ2-7	CASSVSGLPNEQYF	TGTGCCAGCAGCGTAAGCGGGCTGCCCAACGAGCAGTACTTC